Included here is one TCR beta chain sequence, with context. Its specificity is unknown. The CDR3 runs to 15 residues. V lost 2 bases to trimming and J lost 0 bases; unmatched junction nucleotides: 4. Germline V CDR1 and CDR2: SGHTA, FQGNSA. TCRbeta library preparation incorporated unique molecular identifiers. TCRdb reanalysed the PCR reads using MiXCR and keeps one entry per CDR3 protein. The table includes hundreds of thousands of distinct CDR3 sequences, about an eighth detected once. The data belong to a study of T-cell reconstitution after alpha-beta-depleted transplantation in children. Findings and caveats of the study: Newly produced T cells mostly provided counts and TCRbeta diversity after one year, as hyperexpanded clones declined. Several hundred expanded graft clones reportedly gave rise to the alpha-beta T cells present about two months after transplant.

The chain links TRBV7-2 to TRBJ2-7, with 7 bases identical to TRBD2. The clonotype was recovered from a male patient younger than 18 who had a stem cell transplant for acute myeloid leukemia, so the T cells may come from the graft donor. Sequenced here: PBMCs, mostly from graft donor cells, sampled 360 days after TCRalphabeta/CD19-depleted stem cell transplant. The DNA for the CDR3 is TGTGCCAGCAGCTTACCTTGGGACTACTCCTACGAGCAGTACTTC. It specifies CASSLPWDYSYEQYF.